One sample yielded the 10 T cell receptor beta chains listed below, sequenced in a study of cytomegalovirus exposure and HLA in healthy donors (dated by TCRdb to 2016 to 2017). Library method: the immunoSEQ multiplex PCR assay. For the multiplex PCR, a mixture combining 60 forward primers for TCR Vbeta segments and 13 reverse primers for TCR Jbeta segments was used. Sourced from immuneACCESS, this table was stored by TCRdb with only in-frame sequences that have V and J called. A share of the clones is absent; for the studies checked, an unresolved V gene accounts for under half, and the remainder has no known explanation. The sample yields under 200,000 clones; around 78% were counted once. The ten most abundant clones make up more than 2% of the sample. The source material was PBMCs. These TCRs come from a woman aged 25 to 39 in good health and CMV-seropositive.

The rearrangement joins TRBV7-2 to TRBJ1-1; D perhaps matches TRBD1 (6 bases). CDR3 length: 14 amino acids. CDR1 SGHTA and CDR2 FQGNSA come from the germline V gene. V was cut by 4 bases and J by 0 bases, with 9 bases left in between. The CDR3 sequence is CASSSNRVNTEAFF. The CDR3 bases are TGTGCCAGCAGCTCTAACAGGGTGAACACTGAAGCTTTCTTT. The variable domain in full, completed from reference TRBV7-2 and TRBJ1-1, reads GAGVSQSPSNKVTEKGKDVELRCDPISGHTALYWYRQSLGQGLEFLIYFQGNSAPDKSGLPSDRFSAERTGGSVSTLTIQRTQQEDSAVYLCASSSNRVNTEAFFGQGTRLTVV.

In its sample, this clone was seen a few times. This chain joins TRBV9 and TRBJ1-6; D is uncertain. The length of the CDR3 is 14 residues. Between the trimmed V and J ends, which lost 0 bases and 10 bases, there was a span of 11 bases. From germline, CDR1 is SGDLS and CDR2 YYNGEE. CDR3 sequence: CASSVGGYESPLHF. The DNA of the CDR3 is TGTGCCAGCAGCGTAGGAGGGTACGAGTCACCCCTCCACTTT.

The V gene is TRBV6-1, the J gene TRBJ2-2; 7 bases are a match to TRBD1. The J segment lost 5 bases and the V segment lost 6 bases, leaving 9 bases of the junction unmatched. CDR1 MNHNS and CDR2 SASEGT come from the germline V gene. This CDR3 has 15 residues. In DNA, the CDR3 is TGTGCCAGCAGCCGACAGGGAGTTGTAACCGGGGAGCTGTTTTTT. Protein: CASSRQGVVTGELFF.

J is TRBJ1-2 and V is TRBV21-1; the table's D call TRBD1 went unverified against the DNA. TRBV21-1 is annotated as a pseudogene. The CDR3 runs 14 residues. This chain's CDR3 is CASSKVGQPYGYTF. The DNA for the CDR3 is TGTGCCAGCAGCAAAGTTGGACAGCCCTATGGCTACACCTTC.

The J gene is TRBJ1-2, the V gene TRBV9; 11 nucleotides align to TRBD1. V was pared by 4 bases and J by 7 bases, with 12 bases of the junction left unmatched. Germline V gene lookup returns CDR1 SGDLS and CDR2 YYNGEE. The CDR3 length is 16 residues. The CDR3, as DNA: TGTGCCAGCAGCTTAAGAAGGACAGGGGGCTTCACTGGCTACACCTTC. Protein product: CASSLRRTGGFTGYTF.

The rearrangement uses TRBV30 and TRBJ1-6, with 9 bases fitting TRBD1. Trimming took 5 bases from V and 9 from J; bases not matched to a gene: 5. The CDR3 spans 13 residues. Germline loops: CDR1 GTSNPN, CDR2 SVGIG (reference sequence). CDR3 nucleotides: TGTGCCTGGGCTACAGGGGGCGGTTCACCCCTCCACTTT. Its translation: CAWATGGGSPLHF.

The chain combines TRBV2 with TRBJ2-2, with D tentatively TRBD2 (5 bases). CDR1 is SNHLY and CDR2 is FYNNEI in the germline V gene. V was shortened by 7 bases and J by 2 bases, with 8 bases between the two germline ends. The CDR3 is 13 residues long. This chain's CDR3 is CASNAGNTGELFF. The CDR3 coding sequence is TGTGCCAGCAACGCGGGTAACACCGGGGAGCTGTTTTTT.

The chain couples TRBV7-2 to TRBJ1-2, with a weak D call TRBD1 (5 bases). V was pared by 3 bases and J by 7 bases, with 12 bases between. Germline V gene lookup returns CDR1 SGHTA and CDR2 FQGNSA. This CDR3 comprises 13 residues. Written as DNA, the CDR3 is TGTGCCAGCAGCTTCGCAGGGTTCGGTGGCTACACCTTC. Translated: CASSFAGFGGYTF.

This clone showed up just a few times. This chain links TRBV11-3 with TRBJ2-3; TRBD2 agrees at 14 bases. J lost 2 bases, V lost 5 bases, and 6 bases had no gene match. CDR1 is SGHNT and CDR2 is YENEEA in the germline V gene. There are 17 residues in the CDR3. The CDR3 loop reads CASSPRTSGGTTDTQYF. The CDR3 DNA is TGTGCCAGCAGCCCGAGGACTAGCGGGGGGACCACAGATACGCAGTATTTT.

The rearrangement joins TRBV18 to TRBJ2-1; the match to TRBD2 covers 7 bases. This CDR3 is built from 14 residues. Per germline, CDR1 KGHSH and CDR2 LQKENI. The J segment lost 4 bases and the V segment lost 4 bases, leaving 4 bases of the junction unmatched. CDR3 DNA sequence: TGTGCCAGCTCACGCCGGGAGGAATACAATGAGCAGTTCTTC. This gives the protein CASSRREEYNEQFF.